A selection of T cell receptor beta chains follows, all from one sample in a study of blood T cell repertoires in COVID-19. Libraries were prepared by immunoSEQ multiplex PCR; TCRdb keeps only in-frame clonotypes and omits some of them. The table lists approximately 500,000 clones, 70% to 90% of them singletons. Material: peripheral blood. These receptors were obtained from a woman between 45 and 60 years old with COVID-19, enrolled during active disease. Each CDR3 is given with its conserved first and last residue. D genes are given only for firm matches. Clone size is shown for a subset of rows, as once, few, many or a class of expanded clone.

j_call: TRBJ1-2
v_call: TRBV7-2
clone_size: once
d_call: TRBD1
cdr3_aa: CASSLASPGGDGYTF
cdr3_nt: TGTGCCAGCAGCTTAGCCAGTCCAGGGGGCGATGGCTACACCTTC

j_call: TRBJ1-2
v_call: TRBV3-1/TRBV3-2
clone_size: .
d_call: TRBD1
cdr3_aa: CASSQVTGSYGYTF
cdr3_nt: TGTGCCAGCAGCCAAGTGACAGGGAGCTATGGCTACACCTTC

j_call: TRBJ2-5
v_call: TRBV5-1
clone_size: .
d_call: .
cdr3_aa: CASSTTGTSQETQYF
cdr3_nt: TGCGCCAGCAGCACAACCGGGACATCCCAAGAGACCCAGTACTTC

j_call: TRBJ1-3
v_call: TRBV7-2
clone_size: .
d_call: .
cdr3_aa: CASSLAGAYSGNTIYF
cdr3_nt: TGTGCCAGCAGCTTAGCGGGAGCCTACTCTGGAAACACCATATATTTT

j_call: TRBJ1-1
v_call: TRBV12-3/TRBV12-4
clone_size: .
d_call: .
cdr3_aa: CASSRAGREAFF
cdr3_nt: TGTGCCAGCAGCCGAGCAGGGCGGGAGGCTTTCTTT

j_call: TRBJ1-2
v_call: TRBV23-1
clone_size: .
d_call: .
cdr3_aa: CASSLHPGNYGYTF
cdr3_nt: TGCGCCAGCAGTCTCCACCCAGGTAACTATGGCTACACCTTC

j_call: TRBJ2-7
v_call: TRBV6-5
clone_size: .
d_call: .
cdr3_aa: CASSLYQGREAYEQYF
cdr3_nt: TGTGCCAGCAGTTTGTATCAGGGTAGGGAAGCCTACGAGCAGTACTTC

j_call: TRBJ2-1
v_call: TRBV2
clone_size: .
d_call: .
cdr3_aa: CASMRDGLEWVRFF
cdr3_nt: TGTGCCAGCATGCGGGACGGACTTGAGTGGGTACGGTTCTTC

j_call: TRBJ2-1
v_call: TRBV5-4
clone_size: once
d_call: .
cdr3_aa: CASSGGTHNEQFF
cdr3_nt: TGTGCCAGCAGCGGCGGGACTCACAATGAGCAGTTCTTC

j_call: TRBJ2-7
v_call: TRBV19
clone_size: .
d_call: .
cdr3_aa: CASSMEGTAEQYF
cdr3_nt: TGTGCCAGTAGTATGGAGGGTACGGCCGAGCAGTACTTC